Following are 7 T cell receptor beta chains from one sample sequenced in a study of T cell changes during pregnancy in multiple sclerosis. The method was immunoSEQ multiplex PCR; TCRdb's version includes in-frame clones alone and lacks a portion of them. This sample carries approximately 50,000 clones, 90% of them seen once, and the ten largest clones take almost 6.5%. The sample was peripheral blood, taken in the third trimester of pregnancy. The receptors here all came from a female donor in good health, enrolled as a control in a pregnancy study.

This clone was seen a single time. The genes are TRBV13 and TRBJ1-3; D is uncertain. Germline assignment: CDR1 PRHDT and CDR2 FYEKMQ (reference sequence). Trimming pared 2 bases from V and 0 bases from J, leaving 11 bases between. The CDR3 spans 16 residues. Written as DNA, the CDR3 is TGTGCCAGCAGCTTACCTGGATCTAGCTCTGGAAACACCATATATTTT. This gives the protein CASSLPGSSSGNTIYF.

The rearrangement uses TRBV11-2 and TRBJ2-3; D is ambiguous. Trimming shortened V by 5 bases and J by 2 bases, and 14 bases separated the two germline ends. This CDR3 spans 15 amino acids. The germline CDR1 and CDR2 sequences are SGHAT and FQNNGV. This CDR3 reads CASSNSRTLTDTQYF. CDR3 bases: TGTGCCAGCAGCAACAGTCGCACCCTCACAGATACGCAGTATTTT. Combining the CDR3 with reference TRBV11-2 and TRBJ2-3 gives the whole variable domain EAGVAQSPRYKIIEKRQSVAFWCNPISGHATLYWYQQILGQGPKLLIQFQNNGVVDDSQLPKDRFSAERLKGVDSTLKIQPAKLEDSAVYLCASSNSRTLTDTQYFGPGTRLTVL.

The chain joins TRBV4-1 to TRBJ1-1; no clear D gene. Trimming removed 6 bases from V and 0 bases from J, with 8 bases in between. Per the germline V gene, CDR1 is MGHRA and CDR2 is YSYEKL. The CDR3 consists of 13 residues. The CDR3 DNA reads TGCGCCAGCAGAATAGGAGTGAACACTGAAGCTTTCTTT. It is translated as CASRIGVNTEAFF.

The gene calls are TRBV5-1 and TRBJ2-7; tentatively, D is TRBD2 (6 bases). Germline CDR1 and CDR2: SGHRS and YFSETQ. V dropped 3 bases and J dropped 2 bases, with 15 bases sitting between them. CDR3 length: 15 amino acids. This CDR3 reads CASSSLAADAYEQYF. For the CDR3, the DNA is TGCGCCAGCAGCTCTTTAGCGGCCGACGCCTACGAGCAGTACTTC.

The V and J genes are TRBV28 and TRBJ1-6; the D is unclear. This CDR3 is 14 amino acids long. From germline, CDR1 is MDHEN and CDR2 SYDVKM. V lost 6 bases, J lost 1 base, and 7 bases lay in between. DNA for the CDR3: TGTGCCAGCAGGACGGGTTCCTATAATTCACCCCTCCACTTT. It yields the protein CASRTGSYNSPLHF.

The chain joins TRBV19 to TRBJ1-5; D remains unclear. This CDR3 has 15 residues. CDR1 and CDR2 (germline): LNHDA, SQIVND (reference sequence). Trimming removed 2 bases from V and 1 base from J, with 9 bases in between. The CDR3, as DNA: TGTGCCAGTAGTATATCCGGGGTCAGCAATCAGCCCCAGCATTTT. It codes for CASSISGVSNQPQHF.

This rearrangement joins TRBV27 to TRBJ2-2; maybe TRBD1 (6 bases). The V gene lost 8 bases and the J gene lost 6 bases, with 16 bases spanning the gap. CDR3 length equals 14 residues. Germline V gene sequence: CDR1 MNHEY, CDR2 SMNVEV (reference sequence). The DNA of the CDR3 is TGTGCCAGCCGCGAGGTGGGGGCGGCCGGGGAGCTGTTTTTT. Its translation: CASREVGAAGELFF.